The 18 T cell receptor beta chains presented below share a single source sample, sequenced in a study of identifying expanded T cells in peripheral blood. TCRdb's copy holds only in-frame clones and misses some; the assay was immunoSEQ multiplex PCR. The sample carries more than 85,000 clones, about 87% recorded once. Sequencing used blood. The receptors come from a person aged 18 to 70 in good health.

The rearrangement uses TRBV19 and TRBJ2-4; no clear D gene. V was trimmed by 7 bases and J by 7 bases, leaving 14 bases between them. This CDR3 has 13 residues. Germline V gene data show CDR1 as LNHDA and CDR2 as SQIVND (reference sequence). CDR3 DNA: TGTGCCAGTATGAGGCGTGAAGGGAACATTCAGTACTTC. This codes for CASMRREGNIQYF.

CDR3: CASSSTSGHSLAKNIQYF. The CDR3, as DNA: TGTGCCAGCAGTTCGACTAGCGGGCATTCACTAGCCAAAAACATTCAGTACTTC. The chain couples TRBV11-2 to TRBJ2-4; 10 bases are a match to TRBD2. The CDR3 is 18 residues long. Germline lookup yields CDR1 SGHAT and CDR2 FQNNGV. V was clipped by 6 bases and J by 0 bases; unmatched bases: 11.

The CDR3 nucleotides are TGTGCCAGCAGCTTGGTTCCCCGTAGCTCCTACAATGAGCAGTTCTTC. It is translated as CASSLVPRSSYNEQFF. This chain links TRBV5-4 with TRBJ2-1, with D uncertain. Germline CDR1 SGHNT, CDR2 YYREEE (reference sequence). Trimming shortened V by 0 bases and J by 0 bases, and 10 bases separated the two germline ends. CDR3 length: 16 amino acids.

The chain combines TRBV30 with TRBJ1-5, with D uncertain. Germline V gene lookup returns CDR1 GTSNPN and CDR2 SVGIG (reference sequence). This CDR3 contains 12 residues. Trimming removed 0 bases from V and 5 bases from J, with 5 bases in between. CDR3: CAWSVPDQPQHF. The CDR3 DNA sequence: TGTGCCTGGAGTGTACCAGATCAGCCCCAGCATTTT.

Only one count was recorded for this clone. The chain is built from TRBV19 and TRBJ1-4, with TRBD1 as a possible D gene (5 bases). The CDR3 is made up of 15 amino acids. CDR1 is LNHDA, CDR2 SQIVND, per germline (reference sequence). Trimming took 5 bases from V and 8 from J, leaving 18 bases between them. CDR3: CASSAGTSNREKLFF. CDR3 sequence (DNA): TGTGCCAGTAGTGCCGGGACGTCAAACAGGGAAAAACTGTTTTTT.

The genes are TRBV5-4 and TRBJ2-7, with D possibly matching TRBD2 (6 bases). Germline values: CDR1 SGHNT, CDR2 YYREEE (reference sequence). Trimming stripped 0 bases from V and 6 bases from J, with 13 bases between. The CDR3 spans 14 residues. The CDR3 DNA is TGTGCCAGCAGCTTGGGGCTGACTAGTCTCGAGCAGTACTTC. Its translation: CASSLGLTSLEQYF.

CDR3 nucleotides: TGTGCCAGCAGTTATAACAGGGGGACTCCTAGCGAGCAGTACTTC. It encodes CASSYNRGTPSEQYF. V gene TRBV6-5 combines with J gene TRBJ2-7; 8 nucleotides match TRBD1. The germline V gene has CDR1 MNHEY and CDR2 SVGAGI. The V gene end was trimmed by 3 bases and the J gene end by 6 bases; junction bases not matched to a gene: 10. There are 15 residues in the CDR3.

The chain employs TRBV2 and TRBJ1-1; D might be TRBD1 (5 bases). The germline CDR1 and CDR2 sequences are SNHLY and FYNNEI. There are 13 residues in the CDR3. Deletions cut 1 base from V and 5 bases from J, with 8 bases between. The CDR3 here is CASSEGGVTEAFF. CDR3 nucleotide sequence: TGTGCCAGCAGTGAAGGGGGGGTTACTGAAGCTTTCTTT.

The rearrangement links TRBV6-1 to TRBJ2-7; D ambiguous. The CDR3 consists of 16 residues. Germline V gene sequence: CDR1 MNHNS, CDR2 SASEGT. The germline V and J ends were trimmed by 3 bases and 1 base, with 16 bases remaining between them. The CDR3 spells CASSEYAYAASYEQYF. The CDR3 nucleotides are TGTGCCAGCAGTGAGTATGCCTACGCGGCTTCCTACGAGCAGTACTTC.

The chain links TRBV5-1 to TRBJ2-7; 10 bases fit TRBD2. Looked up from germline, CDR1 is SGHRS and CDR2 is YFSETQ. The CDR3 sequence is 16 residues long. V lost 0 bases, J lost 3 bases, and 6 bases stayed unmatched. For the CDR3, the DNA is TGCGCCAGCAGCTTGGCCCAGCGGGAGGGATTCTACGAGCAGTACTTC. Amino acid sequence: CASSLAQREGFYEQYF.

The chain is built from TRBV5-4 and TRBJ2-3; 10 bases are shared with TRBD1. Germline assignment: CDR1 SGHNT and CDR2 YYREEE (reference sequence). The ends lost 5 bases at V and 4 bases at J; junction bases unmatched: 7. The CDR3 loop spans 15 amino acids. CDR3 coding DNA: TGTGCCAGCAGAATCGGGACAGGGGAAGCAGATACGCAGTATTTT. Translating it yields CASRIGTGEADTQYF.

V is TRBV4-1 and J is TRBJ1-1, with 8 nucleotides matching TRBD1. The ends lost 3 bases at V and 2 bases at J; junction bases unmatched: 5. The CDR3 is 15 amino acids. CDR1 MGHRA and CDR2 YSYEKL come from the germline V gene. This CDR3 reads CASSQLGQVNTEAFF. CDR3 DNA: TGCGCCAGCAGCCAGTTGGGACAGGTAAACACTGAAGCTTTCTTT.

The CDR3 nucleotides read TGTGCCATCACCCAGTCTGGGGGGCAAGATACGCAGTATTTT. It encodes CAITQSGGQDTQYF. The J gene is TRBJ2-3, the V gene TRBV10-3; D assignment may be TRBD1 or TRBD2 (6 bases each). Germline CDR1 ENHRY, CDR2 SYGVKD. Trimming removed 7 bases at V and 5 bases at J, with 16 bases between. CDR3 length: 14 amino acids.

The gene calls are TRBV15 and TRBJ1-1; D might be TRBD1 (5 bases). V gave up 7 bases and J gave up 0 bases, with 12 bases separating them. The CDR3 runs 14 residues. Germline V gene data show CDR1 as LNHNV and CDR2 as YYDKDF (reference sequence). DNA of the CDR3: TGTGCCACCACCTCCGGGGGTTTGAACACTGAAGCTTTCTTT. It specifies CATTSGGLNTEAFF.

The chain links TRBV7-2 to TRBJ2-7, with TRBD1 matching 8 bases. Per germline, CDR1 SGHTA and CDR2 FQGNSA. The trim removed 4 bases at V and 5 bases at J, leaving 10 bases unmatched. CDR3 size: 15 residues. The CDR3 DNA follows: TGTGCCAGCAGCTCTCCAGGGGGCGCCCTGCACGAGCAGTACTTC. Amino acids: CASSSPGGALHEQYF.

This sequence joins TRBV5-8 and TRBJ1-5; a weak D match, TRBD1 (6 bases). Germline V gene lookup returns CDR1 SGHTS and CDR2 YDEGEE. V was shortened by 2 bases and J by 1 base, with 10 bases between the two germline ends. The CDR3 is 15 amino acids. The DNA of the CDR3 is TGTGCCAGCAGCTTTCAGCAGGGGAGCAATCAGCCCCAGCATTTT. The encoded protein is CASSFQQGSNQPQHF.

By share, this clone counts as medium-sized (0.01 to 0.1%). The chain carries TRBV5-1 and TRBJ2-7, with 8 bases identical to TRBD1. CDR3 size: 13 residues. The germline gives CDR1 SGHRS, CDR2 YFSETQ. Trimming took 4 bases from V and 6 from J; bases not matched to a gene: 6. The CDR3 region has the DNA TGCGCCAGCAGCACGTGGACAGGGTCCGAGCAGTACTTC. This sequence encodes CASSTWTGSEQYF.

V usage is TRBV27 and J usage is TRBJ2-7; TRBD2 aligns across 8 bases. The length of the CDR3 is 14 residues. The germline V gene encodes CDR1 MNHEY and CDR2 SMNVEV (reference sequence). The trim removed 2 bases at V and 5 bases at J, leaving 5 bases unmatched. DNA of the CDR3: TGTGCCAGCAGTTTAGCGGGAGGAAGAAACGAGCAGTACTTC. This encodes CASSLAGGRNEQYF.